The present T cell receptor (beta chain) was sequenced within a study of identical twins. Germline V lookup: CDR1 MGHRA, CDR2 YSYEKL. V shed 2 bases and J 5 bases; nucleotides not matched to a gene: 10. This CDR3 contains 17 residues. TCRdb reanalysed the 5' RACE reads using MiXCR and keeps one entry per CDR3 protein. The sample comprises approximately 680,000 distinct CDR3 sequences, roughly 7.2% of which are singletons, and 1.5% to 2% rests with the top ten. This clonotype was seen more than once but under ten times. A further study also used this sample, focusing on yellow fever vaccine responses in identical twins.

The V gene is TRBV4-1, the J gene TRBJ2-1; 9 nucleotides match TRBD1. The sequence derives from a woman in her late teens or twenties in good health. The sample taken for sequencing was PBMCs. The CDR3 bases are TGCGCCAGCAGCCAACATGAGACAGGGGGGGGTGACAATGAGCAGTTCTTC. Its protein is CASSQHETGGGDNEQFF.